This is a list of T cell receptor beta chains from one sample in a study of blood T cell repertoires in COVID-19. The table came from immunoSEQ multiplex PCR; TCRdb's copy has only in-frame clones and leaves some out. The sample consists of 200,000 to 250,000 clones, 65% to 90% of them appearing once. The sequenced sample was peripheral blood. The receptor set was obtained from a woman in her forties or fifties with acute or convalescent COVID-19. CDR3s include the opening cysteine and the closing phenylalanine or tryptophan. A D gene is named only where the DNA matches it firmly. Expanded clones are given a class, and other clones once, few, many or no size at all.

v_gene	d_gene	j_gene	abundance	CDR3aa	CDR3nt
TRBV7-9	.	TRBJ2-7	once	CASSLAAGSYEQYF	TGTGCCAGCAGCTTAGCTGCAGGGTCCTACGAGCAGTACTTC
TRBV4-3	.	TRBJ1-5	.	CASSQEVSQGWGNQPQHF	TGCGCCAGCAGCCAAGAGGTTTCCCAGGGATGGGGCAATCAGCCCCAGCATTTT
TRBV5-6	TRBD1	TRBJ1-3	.	CASSLSRTGQTGNTIYF	TGTGCCAGCAGCTTAAGCCGGACAGGGCAAACTGGAAACACCATATATTTT
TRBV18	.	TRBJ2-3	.	CASSNTDTQYF	TGTGCCAGCTCCAACACAGATACGCAGTATTTT
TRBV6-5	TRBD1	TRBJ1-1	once	CASSSTGEAFF	TGTGCCAGCAGCTCGACAGGGGAAGCTTTCTTT
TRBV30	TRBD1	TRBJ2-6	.	CAWSGQGLSGANVLTF	TGTGCCTGGAGTGGACAGGGGTTATCTGGGGCCAACGTCCTGACTTTC
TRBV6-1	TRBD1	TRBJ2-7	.	CASTTGASLAYEQYF	TGTGCCAGCACCACAGGGGCCTCATTAGCTTACGAGCAGTACTTC
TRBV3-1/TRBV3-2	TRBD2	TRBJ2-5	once	CASSPGTSGGHQETQYF	TGTGCCAGCAGCCCCGGGACTAGCGGGGGGCACCAAGAGACCCAGTACTTC
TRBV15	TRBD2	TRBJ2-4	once	CATSKGTSGRVGIQYF	TGTGCCACCAGCAAAGGGACTAGCGGGAGGGTTGGCATTCAGTACTTC
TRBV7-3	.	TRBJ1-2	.	CASSPTGSDYGYTF	TGTGCCAGCAGCCCAACAGGGAGTGACTATGGCTACACCTTC
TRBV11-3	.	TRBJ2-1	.	CASSLNLYNEQFF	TGTGCCAGCAGCTTGAATCTATACAATGAGCAGTTCTTC
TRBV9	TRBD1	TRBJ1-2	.	CASSAGGTVNYGYTF	TGTGCCAGCAGCGCTGGGGGGACAGTCAACTATGGCTACACCTTC
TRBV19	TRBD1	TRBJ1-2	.	CASSTDREHGYTF	TGTGCCAGTAGTACGGACAGGGAGCATGGCTACACCTTC
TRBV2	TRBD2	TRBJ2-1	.	CASSTSSGRAGNEQFF	TGTGCCAGCAGTACTTCCAGCGGGAGGGCCGGGAATGAGCAGTTCTTC
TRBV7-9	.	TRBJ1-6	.	CASSLAGDYNSPLHF	TGTGCCAGCAGCTTAGCCGGGGACTATAATTCACCCCTCCACTTT
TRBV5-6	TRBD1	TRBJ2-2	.	CASSLGRGQRIGELFF	TGTGCCAGCAGCTTGGGTAGGGGGCAAAGGATCGGGGAGCTGTTTTTT
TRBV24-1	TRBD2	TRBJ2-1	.	CATSEHRLAGGPSGGNEQFF	TGTGCCACCAGTGAACATAGACTAGCGGGAGGGCCCTCGGGAGGCAATGAGCAGTTCTTC
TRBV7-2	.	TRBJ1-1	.	CASSPDSGTKNEAFF	TGTGCCAGCAGCCCAGACTCCGGGACAAAAAATGAAGCTTTCTTT
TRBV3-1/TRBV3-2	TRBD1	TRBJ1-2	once	CASSPNRGPYYGYTF	TGTGCCAGCAGCCCCAACAGGGGGCCGTACTATGGCTACACCTTC
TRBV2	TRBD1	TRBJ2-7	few	CASTRGTYEQYF	TGTGCCAGCACCAGGGGGACCTACGAGCAGTACTTC
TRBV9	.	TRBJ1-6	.	CASSVAGHYRSPLHF	TGTGCCAGCAGCGTAGCTGGACATTATAGGTCACCCCTCCACTTT
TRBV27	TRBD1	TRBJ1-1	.	CASSWTGATEAFF	TGTGCCAGCAGTTGGACAGGGGCCACTGAAGCTTTCTTT
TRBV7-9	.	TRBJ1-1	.	CASSLDSLRTEAFF	TGTGCCAGCAGCTTAGACTCTTTGCGGACTGAAGCTTTCTTT
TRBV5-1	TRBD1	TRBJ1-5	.	CASSLRQGDQPQHF	TGCGCCAGCAGCTTACGACAGGGCGATCAGCCCCAGCATTTT
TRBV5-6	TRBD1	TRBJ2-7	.	CASSTGTGVYEQYF	TGTGCCAGCAGCACCGGGACAGGGGTCTACGAGCAGTACTTC
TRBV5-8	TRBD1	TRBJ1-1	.	CASSLRQGVVMNTEAFF	TGTGCCAGCAGCTTGAGACAGGGGGTTGTAATGAACACTGAAGCTTTCTTT
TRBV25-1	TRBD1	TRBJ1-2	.	CASSDYPMDRSYGYTF	TGTGCCAGCAGTGACTATCCCATGGACAGGTCCTATGGCTACACCTTC
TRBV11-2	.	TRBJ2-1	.	CASSSLRVDNEQFF	TGTGCCAGCAGCTCCCTTCGGGTTGACAATGAGCAGTTCTTC
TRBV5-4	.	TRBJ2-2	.	CASSSTGRAGELFF	TGTGCCAGCAGCTCCACAGGGAGGGCCGGGGAGCTGTTTTTT
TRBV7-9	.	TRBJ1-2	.	CAVDRTEGGTF	TGTGCCGTCGACCGGACGGAGGGAGGGACCTTC
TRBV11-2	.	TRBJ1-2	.	CASRSQGRDYGYTF	TGTGCCAGCAGATCCCAGGGGCGCGACTATGGCTACACCTTC